The 6 T cell receptor beta chains presented below share a single source sample, sequenced in a study of T-cell memory formation after mild COVID-19. TCRdb re-derived calls from the 5' RACE reads in MiXCR, one entry per CDR3 protein. This sample has hundreds of thousands of distinct CDR3 sequences; less than 25% occur once, and the top ten carry approximately 8.4%. The source material was PBMCs or a T cell subset sorted from them (not recorded which). The receptors were gathered from an adult woman who had mild COVID-19 (a few samples of this study predate the infection). Cell type and time point are not known.

This clonotype appeared many times. The V call is TRBV7-3, the J call TRBJ1-1; D not certain. Germline loops: CDR1 SGHTA, CDR2 FQGTGA. The CDR3 is 13 amino acids. Trimming took 0 bases from V and 5 from J, leaving 7 bases between them. The CDR3 is CASSLTTGTEAFF. The CDR3 nucleotides read TGTGCCAGCAGCTTAACAACGGGGACTGAAGCTTTCTTT.

Ten or more counts support this clonotype. The CDR3 DNA reads TGCGCCAGCAGCTTTGGGGACCGATCGAACACCGGGGAGCTGTTTTTT. It specifies CASSFGDRSNTGELFF. The chain couples TRBV5-1 to TRBJ2-2, with D possibly being TRBD1 or TRBD2 (5 bases each). CDR1 and CDR2 (germline): SGHRS, YFSETQ. V was cut by 2 bases and J by 0 bases, with 11 bases left in between. This CDR3 region has 16 residues.

The V call is TRBV12-3 or TRBV12-4, the J call TRBJ2-2; 7 bases match TRBD1. J gave up 3 bases and V 6 bases, and 7 bases lay outside the gene matches. The CDR3 spans 15 residues. CDR3 nucleotides: TGTGCCAGCAGCGAGACAGGGTCGGACACCGGGGAGCTGTTTTTT. Its translation: CASSETGSDTGELFF.

This clonotype was recorded a few times. This sequence joins TRBV7-2 and TRBJ2-4; the match to TRBD1 covers 7 bases. Germline V CDR1 and CDR2: SGHTA, FQGNSA. J gave up 0 bases and V 5 bases, and 13 bases lay outside the gene matches. The CDR3 consists of 18 residues. This CDR3 is CASSLWTGPSPAKNIQYF. DNA of the CDR3: TGTGCCAGCAGCCTTTGGACAGGTCCCTCCCCAGCCAAAAACATTCAGTACTTC.

The gene calls are TRBV20-1 and TRBJ1-2, with 8 bases matching TRBD1. This CDR3 is 13 amino acids long. V lost 6 bases to trimming and J lost 4 bases; unmatched junction nucleotides: 7. The germline V gene encodes CDR1 DFQATT and CDR2 SNEGSKA (reference sequence). The CDR3 region is CSARKTGAYGYTF. The DNA of the CDR3 is TGCAGTGCCCGTAAGACAGGGGCCTATGGCTACACCTTC.

This clonotype was counted only a few times. The genes are TRBV6-5 and TRBJ1-5; no definite D call. Germline CDR1 reads MNHEY; CDR2 reads SVGAGI. CDR3 length: 13 residues. V was shortened by 4 bases and J by 3 bases, with 7 bases between the two germline ends. The CDR3 DNA reads TGTGCCAGCAGTTTGTCGATCAATCAGCCCCAGCATTTT. This codes for CASSLSINQPQHF.